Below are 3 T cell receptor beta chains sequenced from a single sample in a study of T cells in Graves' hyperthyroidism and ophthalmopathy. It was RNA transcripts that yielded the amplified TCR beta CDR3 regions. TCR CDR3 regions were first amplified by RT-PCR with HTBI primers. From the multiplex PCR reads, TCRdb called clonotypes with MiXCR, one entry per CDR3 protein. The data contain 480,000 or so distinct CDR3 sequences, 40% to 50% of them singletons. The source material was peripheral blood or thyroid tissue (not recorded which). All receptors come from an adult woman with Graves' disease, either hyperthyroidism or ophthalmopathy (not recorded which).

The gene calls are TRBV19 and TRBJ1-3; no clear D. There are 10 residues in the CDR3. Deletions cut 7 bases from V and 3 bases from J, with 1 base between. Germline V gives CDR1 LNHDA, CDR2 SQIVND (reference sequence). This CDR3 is CASIGNTIYF. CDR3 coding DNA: TGTGCCAGTATTGGAAACACCATATATTTT.

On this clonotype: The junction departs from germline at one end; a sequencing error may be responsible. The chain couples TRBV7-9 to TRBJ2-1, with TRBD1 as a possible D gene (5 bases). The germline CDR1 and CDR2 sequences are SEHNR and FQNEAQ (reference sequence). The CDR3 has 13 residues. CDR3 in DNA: TGTGCTAGCAGCTTAGGCAGGGTCAATGAGCAGTTCTTC. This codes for CASSLGRVNEQFF.

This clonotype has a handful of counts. The CDR3 bases are TGTGCCAGCAGTGAGGGGGACAGCCATCAGCCCCAGCATTTT. Protein product: CASSEGDSHQPQHF. V gene TRBV2 combines with J gene TRBJ1-5; TRBD1 aligns across 7 bases. The ends lost 3 bases at V and 5 bases at J; junction bases unmatched: 4. This CDR3 has 14 residues. The germline gives CDR1 SNHLY, CDR2 FYNNEI.